The entry below describes one T cell receptor beta chain. This CDR3 spans 13 amino acids. V was shortened by 4 bases and J by 2 bases, with 8 bases between the two germline ends. CDR1 is SGHTA, CDR2 FQGTGA, per germline. The sample comes from a study of blood T cell repertoires in COVID-19. Assay used: immunoSEQ multiplex PCR; TCRdb lists only in-frame clones, some missing. The data hold about 250,000 clones, with 85% to 90% observed a single time. The specimen was PBMCs or T cells enriched from blood (not recorded which). The sequence derives from a man aged 40-49 years who had recovered from COVID-19. The chain combines TRBV7-3 with TRBJ2-5; the D is unclear. The CDR3 is CASSSELQETQYF. CDR3 DNA: TGTGCCAGCAGCTCTGAACTACAAGAGACCCAGTACTTC.